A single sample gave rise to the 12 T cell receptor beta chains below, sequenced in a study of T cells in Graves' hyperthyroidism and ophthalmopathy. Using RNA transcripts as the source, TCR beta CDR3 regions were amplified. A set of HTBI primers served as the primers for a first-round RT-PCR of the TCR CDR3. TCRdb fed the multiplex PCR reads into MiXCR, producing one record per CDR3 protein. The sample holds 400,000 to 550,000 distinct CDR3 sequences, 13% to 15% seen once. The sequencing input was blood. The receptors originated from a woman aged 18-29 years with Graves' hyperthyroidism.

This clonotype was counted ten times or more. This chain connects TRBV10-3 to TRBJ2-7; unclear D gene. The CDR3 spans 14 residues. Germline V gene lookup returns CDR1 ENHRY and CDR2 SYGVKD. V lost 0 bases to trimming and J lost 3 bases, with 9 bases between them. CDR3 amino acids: CAISESGHSYEQYV. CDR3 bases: TGTGCCATCAGTGAGTCGGGCCATAGCTACGAGCAGTACGTC.

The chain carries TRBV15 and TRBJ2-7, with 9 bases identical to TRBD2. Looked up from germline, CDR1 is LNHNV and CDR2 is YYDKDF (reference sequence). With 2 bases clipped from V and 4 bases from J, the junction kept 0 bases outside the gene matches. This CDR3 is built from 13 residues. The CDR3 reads CATSRLAGYEQYF. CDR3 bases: TGTGCCACCAGCAGACTAGCGGGATACGAGCAGTACTTC.

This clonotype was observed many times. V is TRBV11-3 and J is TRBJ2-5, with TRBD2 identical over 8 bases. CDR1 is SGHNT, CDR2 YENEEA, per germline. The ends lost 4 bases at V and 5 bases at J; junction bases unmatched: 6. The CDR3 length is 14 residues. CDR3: CASSSRTSWETQYF. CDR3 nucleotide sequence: TGTGCCAGCAGCTCAAGGACTAGCTGGGAGACCCAGTACTTC.

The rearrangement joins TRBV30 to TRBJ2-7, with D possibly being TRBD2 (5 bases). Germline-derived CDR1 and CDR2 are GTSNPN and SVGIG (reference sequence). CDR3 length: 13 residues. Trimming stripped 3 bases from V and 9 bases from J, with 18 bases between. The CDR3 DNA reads TGTGCCTGGAGCCTAAACCTAATGGCGGGGCAGTACGTC. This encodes CAWSLNLMAGQYV.

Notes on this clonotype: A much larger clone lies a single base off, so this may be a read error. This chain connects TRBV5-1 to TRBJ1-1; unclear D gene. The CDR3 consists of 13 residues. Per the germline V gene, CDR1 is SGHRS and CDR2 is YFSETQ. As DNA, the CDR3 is TGCGCCAGCAGTTGGGGAGGAAACACTGAAGGTTTCTTT. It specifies CASSWGGNTEGFF.

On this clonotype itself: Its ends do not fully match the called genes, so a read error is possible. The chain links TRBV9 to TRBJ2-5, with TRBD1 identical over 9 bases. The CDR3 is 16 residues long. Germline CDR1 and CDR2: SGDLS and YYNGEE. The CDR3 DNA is TGTGCCATCAGCCCACCTATGGGACAGGGTGGAGAGACCCAGTACTTC. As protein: CAISPPMGQGGETQYF.

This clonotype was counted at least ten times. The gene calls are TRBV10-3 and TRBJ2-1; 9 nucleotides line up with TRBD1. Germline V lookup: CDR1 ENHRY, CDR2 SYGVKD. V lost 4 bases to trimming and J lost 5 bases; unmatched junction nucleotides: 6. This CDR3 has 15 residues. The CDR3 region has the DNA TGTGCCATCAGTGCGGGACAGGGAAGAGACAATGAGCAGTTCTTC. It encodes CAISAGQGRDNEQFF.

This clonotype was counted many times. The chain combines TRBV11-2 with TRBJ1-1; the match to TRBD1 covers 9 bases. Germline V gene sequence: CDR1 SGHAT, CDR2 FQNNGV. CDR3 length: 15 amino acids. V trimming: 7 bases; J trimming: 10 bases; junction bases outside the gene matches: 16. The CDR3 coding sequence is TGTGCCAGCACCCTAGGGGGGACAGGGAGTTTCAGAGCTTTCTTT. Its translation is CASTLGGTGSFRAFF.

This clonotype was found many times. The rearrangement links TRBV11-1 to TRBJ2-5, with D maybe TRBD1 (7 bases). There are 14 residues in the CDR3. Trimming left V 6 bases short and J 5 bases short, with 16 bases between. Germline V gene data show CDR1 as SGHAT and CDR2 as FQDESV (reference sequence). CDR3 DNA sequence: TGTGCCAGCAGTTCGAACAGGGGACTGGAGACCCAGTACTTC. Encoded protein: CASSSNRGLETQYF.

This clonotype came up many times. CDR3 residues: CASSHQREIHEQYF. In nucleotides, the CDR3 is TGTGCCAGCAGCCACCAGCGGGAGATCCACGAGCAGTACTTC. The V gene is TRBV28, the J gene TRBJ2-7; 8 bases map to TRBD2. Per the germline V gene, CDR1 is MDHEN and CDR2 is SYDVKM. This CDR3 has 14 residues. After removal of 6 bases from V and 5 bases from J, the junction contained 9 bases not matched to a gene.

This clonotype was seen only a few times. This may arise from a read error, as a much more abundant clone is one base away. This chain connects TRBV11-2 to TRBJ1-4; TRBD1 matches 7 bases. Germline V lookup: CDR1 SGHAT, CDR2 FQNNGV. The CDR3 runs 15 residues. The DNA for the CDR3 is TGTGCCAGCAGCTTCATACAGGGGAATAATGAAAAACTGTCTTTT. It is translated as CASSFIQGNNEKLSF.

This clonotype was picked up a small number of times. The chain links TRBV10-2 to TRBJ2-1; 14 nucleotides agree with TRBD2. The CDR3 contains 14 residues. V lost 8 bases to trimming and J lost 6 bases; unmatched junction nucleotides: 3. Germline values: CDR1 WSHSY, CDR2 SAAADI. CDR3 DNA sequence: TGCGCCAGCGGGACTAGCGGGAGTGGCAATGAGCAGTTCTTC. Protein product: CASGTSGSGNEQFF.